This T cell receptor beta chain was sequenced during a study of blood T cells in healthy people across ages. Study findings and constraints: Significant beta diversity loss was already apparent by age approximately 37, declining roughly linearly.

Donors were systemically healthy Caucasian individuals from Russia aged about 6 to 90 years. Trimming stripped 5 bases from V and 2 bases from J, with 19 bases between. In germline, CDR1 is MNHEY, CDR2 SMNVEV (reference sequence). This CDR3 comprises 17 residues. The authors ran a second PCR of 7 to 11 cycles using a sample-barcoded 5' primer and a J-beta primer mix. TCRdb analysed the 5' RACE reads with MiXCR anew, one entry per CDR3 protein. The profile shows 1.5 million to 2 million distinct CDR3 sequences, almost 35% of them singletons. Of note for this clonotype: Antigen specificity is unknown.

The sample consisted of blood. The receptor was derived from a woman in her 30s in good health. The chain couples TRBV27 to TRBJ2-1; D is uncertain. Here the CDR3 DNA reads TGTGCCAGCAGTCTTTTCCGACCTACCCTAACCTACAATGAGCAGTTCTTC. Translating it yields CASSLFRPTLTYNEQFF.